The clone carrying this TCR beta chain qualifies as medium-sized (0.01 to 0.1%). The antigen is not known. The CDR3 length is 15 residues. J gave up 1 base and V 4 bases, and 4 bases lay outside the gene matches. Germline loops: CDR1 SGHKS, CDR2 YYEKEE (reference sequence). The sample is drawn from a study of early T cells in non-severe SARS-CoV-2 infection. Whole-study context: Unpaired chains resulted from sequencing bulk RNA of unsorted whole blood.

Attached unique molecular identifiers marked individual cDNA molecules. A single record per CDR3 protein comes from TCRdb applying MiXCR to the 5' RACE reads. The sample shows over 20,000 distinct CDR3 sequences, more than 4.5% of them seen only once. Study results and caveats: VDJdb matches were skewed toward anti-spike CD8 T cell responses.

Input material: whole blood. V and J are TRBV5-5 and TRBJ1-5; 8 positions match TRBD1. This TCR was sampled from an adult who was a healthcare worker with PCR-confirmed SARS-CoV-2 infection or an uninfected control (not recorded which). CDR3 protein: CASSGGQASNQPQHF. The CDR3 nucleotides read TGTGCCAGCAGCGGGGGACAGGCCAGCAATCAGCCCCAGCATTTT.